What follows are 20 T cell receptor beta chains derived from one specimen sequenced in a study of shared clonotypes between healthy human individuals. This table comes from immunoSEQ multiplex PCR, and its TCRdb copy is limited to in-frame clones, with some not included. Counted here are millions of clones, about 95% occurring once; the ten biggest clones make up about 0.13%. Sequenced material: naive CD4+ T cells sorted from blood. Subset: CD45RA+ positively selected. The receptors shown here come from a man between 18 and 35 years old in good health.

The genes are TRBV30 and TRBJ1-1, with D perhaps TRBD1 (5 bases). CDR1 GTSNPN and CDR2 SVGIG come from the germline V gene (reference sequence). The length of the CDR3 is 13 residues. Deletions cut 4 bases from V and 2 bases from J, with 11 bases between. The CDR3 nucleotides read TGTGCCTGGAAGACGGGGCCAAACACTGAAGCTTTCTTT. It specifies CAWKTGPNTEAFF.

For this clone: At the DNA level, this CDR3 is encoded by other sequences in the same sample as well. The rearrangement uses TRBV5-6 and TRBJ2-7, with no clear D. CDR1 is SGHDT and CDR2 is YYEEEE in the germline V gene. The ends were cut back, 1 base at V and 4 bases at J, with 6 bases in the middle. This CDR3 is 12 amino acids long. CDR3 amino acids: CASSLTRYEQYF. CDR3 nucleotide sequence: TGTGCCAGCAGCTTGACCCGGTACGAGCAGTACTTC.

This chain connects TRBV18 to TRBJ1-1; the match to TRBD1 covers 8 bases. Germline assignment: CDR1 KGHSH and CDR2 LQKENI. This CDR3 comprises 13 residues. The trim removed 3 bases at V and 8 bases at J, leaving 5 bases unmatched. CDR3 DNA: TGTGCCAGCTCACCGATCGGGGACAGGGAAGCTTTCTTT. The encoded protein is CASSPIGDREAFF.

This rearrangement joins TRBV5-1 to TRBJ2-5; D is perhaps TRBD2 (5 bases). Germline loops: CDR1 SGHRS, CDR2 YFSETQ. V was shortened by 2 bases and J by 5 bases, with 13 bases between the two germline ends. CDR3 length equals 14 residues. The CDR3, as DNA: TGCGCCAGCAGCTTTAGTTCAACGGGGGAGACCCAGTACTTC. The encoded protein is CASSFSSTGETQYF.

This rearrangement joins TRBV7-8 to TRBJ1-6; D remains ambiguous. This CDR3 comprises 13 residues. Trimming removed 1 base at V and 10 bases at J, with 8 bases between. Per the germline V gene, CDR1 is SGHVS and CDR2 is FQNEAQ. CDR3 bases: TGTGCCAGCAGCTTAGGGGGAAGCTCACCCCTCCACTTT. This encodes CASSLGGSSPLHF.

The chain couples TRBV4-3 to TRBJ2-5; D is tentatively TRBD1 or TRBD2 (5 bases each). This CDR3 is built from 17 residues. Germline CDR1 and CDR2: LGHNA and YSLEER. V gave up 1 base and J gave up 0 bases, with 15 bases separating them. CDR3 region: CASSQAGWGRNQETQYF. DNA of the CDR3: TGCGCCAGCAGCCAAGCGGGATGGGGCCGAAACCAAGAGACCCAGTACTTC.

The chain employs TRBV6-1 and TRBJ2-3; possible D gene TRBD2, 6 bases. CDR3 size: 15 residues. CDR1 MNHNS and CDR2 SASEGT come from the germline V gene. V dropped 1 base and J dropped 3 bases, with 11 bases sitting between them. CDR3 amino acids: CASSEGGVRTDTQYF. CDR3 DNA sequence: TGTGCCAGCAGTGAAGGGGGGGTGAGGACAGATACGCAGTATTTT.

This chain uses TRBV6-5 with TRBJ1-5; no definite D call. Per the germline V gene, CDR1 is MNHEY and CDR2 is SVGAGI. V gave up 5 bases and J gave up 4 bases, with 12 bases separating them. This CDR3 comprises 14 residues. The CDR3 region has the DNA TGTGCCAGCAGTCGCGGACGGCCTAATCAGCCCCAGCATTTT. Its translation: CASSRGRPNQPQHF.

The chain is built from TRBV6-1 and TRBJ1-4; D is uncertain. This CDR3 is built from 15 residues. Germline loops: CDR1 MNHNS, CDR2 SASEGT. The ends were cut back, 2 bases at V and 2 bases at J, with 9 bases in the middle. CDR3 protein: CASSEQLPTNEKLFF. The CDR3 nucleotides are TGTGCCAGCAGTGAACAGCTCCCGACTAATGAAAAACTGTTTTTT.

The chain uses TRBV27 and TRBJ1-5; D is undetermined. Deletions cut 7 bases from V and 6 bases from J, with 4 bases between. Germline CDR1 MNHEY, CDR2 SMNVEV (reference sequence). This CDR3 contains 10 residues. The CDR3 loop reads CASMSQPQHF. CDR3 nucleotide sequence: TGTGCCAGCATGAGTCAGCCCCAGCATTTT.

The V call is TRBV5-1, the J call TRBJ1-5, with TRBD1 matching 8 bases. From germline, CDR1 is SGHRS and CDR2 YFSETQ. J gave up 6 bases and V 4 bases, and 9 bases lay outside the gene matches. The CDR3 is made up of 15 amino acids. CDR3 sequence reads: CASSKGTGGLQPQHF. The CDR3 DNA reads as TGCGCCAGCAGCAAAGGGACAGGCGGCCTTCAGCCCCAGCATTTT.

The rearrangement uses TRBV27 and TRBJ2-6; 10 bases are shared with TRBD1. Germline CDR1 and CDR2: MNHEY and SMNVEV (reference sequence). The J segment lost 2 bases and the V segment lost 0 bases, leaving 4 bases of the junction unmatched. CDR3 length equals 18 residues. CDR3 amino acids: CASSLSGQGTPGANVLTF. CDR3 bases: TGTGCCAGCAGTTTATCGGGACAGGGGACCCCTGGGGCCAACGTCCTGACTTTC.

The chain couples TRBV28 to TRBJ2-4; tentative D call: TRBD1 (8 bases). V was shortened by 11 bases and J by 0 bases, with 14 bases between the two germline ends. This CDR3 is built from 14 residues. In germline, CDR1 is MDHEN, CDR2 SYDVKM. The CDR3 sequence: CAAGDRLAKNIQYF. CDR3 sequence (DNA): TGTGCCGCGGGGGACAGGCTAGCCAAAAACATTCAGTACTTC.

V gene TRBV5-1 combines with J gene TRBJ1-6; TRBD1 agrees at 9 bases. In germline, CDR1 is SGHRS, CDR2 YFSETQ. The CDR3 totals 16 residues. J lost 8 bases, V lost 0 bases, and 6 bases had no gene match. CDR3 region: CASSLAGQGQHSPLHF. Here the CDR3 DNA reads TGCGCCAGCAGCTTGGCGGGACAGGGACAGCATTCACCCCTCCACTTT.

V and J are TRBV27 and TRBJ2-7; the match to TRBD1 covers 7 bases. There are 13 residues in the CDR3. CDR1 and CDR2 from the germline V gene are MNHEY and SMNVEV (reference sequence). Germline trimming cut 5 bases from V and 7 bases from J; bases unmatched to any gene: 8. CDR3 loop: CASSPRQGWEQYF. CDR3 nucleotide sequence: TGTGCCAGCAGTCCGAGACAGGGATGGGAGCAGTACTTC.

The chain uses TRBV6-1 and TRBJ2-1; 12 positions agree with TRBD2. Trimming cost V 4 bases and J 4 bases; bases outside gene matches: 8. Looked up from germline, CDR1 is MNHNS and CDR2 is SASEGT. The CDR3 covers 17 residues. The chain's CDR3 is CASSARLAGVIYNEQFF. CDR3 sequence (DNA): TGTGCCAGCAGTGCGCGACTAGCGGGGGTGATTTACAATGAGCAGTTCTTC.

V and J are TRBV6-1 and TRBJ1-2; no firm D call. This CDR3 has 14 amino acids. Trimming pared 1 base from V and 3 bases from J, leaving 9 bases between. CDR1 and CDR2 from the germline V gene are MNHNS and SASEGT. CDR3 in DNA: TGTGCCAGCAGTGAAGTACGCCAGGACTATGGCTACACCTTC. It specifies CASSEVRQDYGYTF.

V gene TRBV28 combines with J gene TRBJ1-3; 7 bases align to TRBD1. CDR1 MDHEN and CDR2 SYDVKM come from the germline V gene. V shed 6 bases and J 2 bases; nucleotides not matched to a gene: 7. The CDR3 runs to 15 residues. The CDR3 nucleotides read TGTGCCAGCAGCGGGGCAGGGGGAACTGGAAACACCATATATTTT. Translated, it gives CASSGAGGTGNTIYF. Drawing the rest from reference TRBV28 and TRBJ1-3, the complete variable domain is DVKVTQSSRYLVKRTGEKVFLECVQDMDHENMFWYRQDPGLGLRLIYFSYDVKMKEKGDIPEGYSVSREKKERFSLILESASTNQTSMYLCASSGAGGTGNTIYFGEGSWLTVV.

The chain recombines TRBV7-9 with TRBJ2-5, with D tentatively TRBD2 (6 bases). CDR1 SEHNR and CDR2 FQNEAQ come from the germline V gene (reference sequence). There are 15 residues in the CDR3. Deletions cut 5 bases from V and 4 bases from J, with 17 bases between. The CDR3 DNA sequence: TGTGCCAGCAGCCAGACCCAGGAGGGGATAGAGACCCAGTACTTC. The encoded protein is CASSQTQEGIETQYF.

About this clone itself: Different DNA sequences within this sample yield the same CDR3. The chain links TRBV18 to TRBJ1-2; no firm D call. Germline assignment: CDR1 KGHSH and CDR2 LQKENI. The V and J ends lost 3 bases and 2 bases respectively, with 13 bases between them. The CDR3 is made up of 15 amino acids. CDR3 residues: CASSPSDSSNYGYTF. The DNA for the CDR3 is TGTGCCAGCTCACCCTCGGACTCGTCCAACTATGGCTACACCTTC.